The 25 T cell receptor beta chains presented below share a single source sample, sequenced in a study of Japanese encephalitis immunity and Zika vaccine responses. CFSE-labeled PBMCs were cultured six to seven days with peptide pools, each at about 1 ug/mL. The sort collected unfixed, live, CD56-CD19-CD16-CD3+CD4+ CFSE-low proliferating CD4 T cells. MiXCR was run by TCRdb on the 5' RACE reads, yielding one entry per CDR3 protein. Of 1,500 to 2,000 distinct CDR3 sequences in the sample, 5.5% to 7% are singletons; the top ten hold approximately 29%. Material: antigen-activated CD4+ T cells from blood, cultured, obtained during a Zika inactivated vaccine study. The receptors derive from an adult woman who received an inactivated Zika virus vaccine.

This clonotype showed up just a few times. The V call is TRBV2, the J call TRBJ2-3; D gene unclear. The V and J ends lost 8 bases and 6 bases respectively, with 18 bases between them. CDR1 and CDR2 from the germline V gene are SNHLY and FYNNEI. The CDR3 has 14 amino acids. The DNA for the CDR3 is TGTGCCAGCGACACAGAATCGCTATGGGATACGCAGTATTTT. It yields the protein CASDTESLWDTQYF.

A word on this clonotype: Its ends do not fully match the called genes, so a read error is possible. The rearrangement uses TRBV4-1 and TRBJ2-1; 10 bases align to TRBD2. This CDR3 is 18 amino acids long. Germline V lookup: CDR1 MGHRA, CDR2 YSYEKL. CDR3 protein: CASSQVVLAGDLYSEQFF. The CDR3 DNA follows: TGCGCCAGCAGCCAAGTCGTTCTAGCGGGGGATTTGTACAGTGAGCAGTTCTTC.

The genes are TRBV19 and TRBJ2-3; the D gene is possibly TRBD1 (6 bases). V was shortened by 7 bases and J by 2 bases, with 13 bases between the two germline ends. CDR3 length equals 14 residues. Germline V CDR1 and CDR2: LNHDA, SQIVND (reference sequence). The CDR3 coding sequence is TGTGCCAGTAAAACAGGGTCATACACAGATACGCAGTATTTT. Amino acid sequence: CASKTGSYTDTQYF.

This clonotype was seen only a few times. V usage is TRBV9 and J usage is TRBJ2-4; TRBD2 matches 9 bases. This CDR3 is built from 17 residues. The V gene end was trimmed by 4 bases and the J gene end by 3 bases; junction bases not matched to a gene: 11. Germline V CDR1 and CDR2: SGDLS, YYNGEE. Here the CDR3 reads CASSPIAGGLVKNIQYF. The CDR3 nucleotides read TGTGCCAGCAGCCCCATCGCGGGGGGGCTGGTCAAAAACATTCAGTACTTC. Filled out from reference TRBV9 and TRBJ2-4, the complete variable domain reads DSGVTQTPKHLITATGQRVTLRCSPRSGDLSVYWYQQSLDQGLQFLIQYYNGEERAKGNILERFSAQQFPDLHSELNLSSLELGDSALYFCASSPIAGGLVKNIQYFGAGTRLSVL.

By proportion, this clonotype is hyperexpanded. The V and J genes are TRBV28 and TRBJ1-1; D is unclear. CDR1 is MDHEN, CDR2 SYDVKM, per germline. Trimming stripped 8 bases from V and 4 bases from J, with 11 bases between. The CDR3 covers 12 residues. DNA of the CDR3: TGTGCCAGCGGTGAGGTAGTCACTGAAGCTTTCTTT. Protein product: CASGEVVTEAFF.

This clonotype counts as medium-sized. This chain links TRBV5-6 with TRBJ2-5; D uncertain. V dropped 0 bases and J dropped 1 base, with 7 bases sitting between them. The CDR3 length is 14 residues. CDR1 and CDR2 (germline): SGHDT, YYEEEE. CDR3 loop: CASSLGPTQETQYF. DNA for the CDR3: TGTGCCAGCAGCTTGGGGCCGACCCAAGAGACCCAGTACTTC.

This clonotype is classed as large. The chain has TRBV4-3 and TRBJ1-1, with D unresolved. V lost 0 bases and J 0 bases, leaving 8 bases between the germline ends. Germline V gene data show CDR1 as LGHNA and CDR2 as YSLEER. The CDR3 contains 15 residues. The CDR3 coding sequence is TGCGCCAGCAGCCAAGATGGAGGATTGAACACTGAAGCTTTCTTT. Translating it yields CASSQDGGLNTEAFF.

This clonotype turned up a few times. V and J are TRBV12-3 or TRBV12-4 and TRBJ2-5, with D tentatively TRBD2 (6 bases). There are 13 residues in the CDR3. Trimming took 1 base from V and 7 from J, leaving 10 bases between them. CDR3: CASSLGGVGTQYF. The CDR3 nucleotides are TGTGCCAGCAGTTTAGGGGGGGTTGGGACCCAGTACTTC.

In its sample, this clonotype is medium-sized. V is TRBV20-1 and J is TRBJ2-3; a weak D match, TRBD2 (5 bases). The CDR3 totals 10 residues. CDR1 DFQATT and CDR2 SNEGSKA come from the germline V gene (reference sequence). Trimming left V 4 bases short and J 11 bases short, with 10 bases between. CDR3 nucleotide sequence: TGCAGTGCTAAGGGAGAGGGGCAGTATTTT. As protein: CSAKGEGQYF.

The CDR3 spells CASSIMGREAIRDTQYF. Written as DNA, the CDR3 is TGTGCCAGTAGTATAATGGGCAGGGAGGCGATTCGGGATACGCAGTATTTT. The chain couples TRBV19 to TRBJ2-3, with TRBD2 as a possible D gene (6 bases). With 2 bases removed from V and 6 bases from J, the gap between germline ends came to 21 bases. Germline V lookup: CDR1 LNHDA, CDR2 SQIVND (reference sequence). CDR3 size: 17 residues.

The chain uses TRBV2 and TRBJ2-7, with 8 bases lining up with TRBD2. The ends lost 8 bases at V and 2 bases at J; junction bases unmatched: 2. The CDR3 consists of 12 residues. CDR1 is SNHLY, CDR2 FYNNEI, per germline. CDR3 region: CASRGGAYEQYF. In DNA, the CDR3 is TGTGCCAGCCGGGGGGGAGCCTACGAGCAGTACTTC.

The V call is TRBV20-1, the J call TRBJ2-3; D may match TRBD1 or TRBD2 (5 bases each). The CDR3 is made up of 14 amino acids. The V end lost 6 bases, the J end lost 6 bases, and 19 bases lay between the germline ends. Germline V CDR1 and CDR2: DFQATT, SNEGSKA (reference sequence). CDR3 nucleotides: TGCAGTGCGAAGCCACTAGGGGACCACGATACGCAGTATTTT. It codes for CSAKPLGDHDTQYF.

This clonotype is medium-sized within its sample. The chain uses TRBV3-1 and TRBJ2-5; 7 bases map to TRBD1. Trimming cost V 0 bases and J 12 bases; bases outside gene matches: 1. CDR1 LGHDT and CDR2 YNNKEL come from the germline V gene (reference sequence). This CDR3 contains 11 residues. CDR3 coding DNA: TGTGCCAGCAGCCAAGAAGGGGGCGAGTACTTC. Its protein is CASSQEGGEYF.

This clonotype is medium-sized by share. The chain couples TRBV9 to TRBJ2-1; tentative D call: TRBD1 (6 bases). Germline lookup yields CDR1 SGDLS and CDR2 YYNGEE. This CDR3 has 14 amino acids. V was shortened by 4 bases and J by 3 bases, with 11 bases between the two germline ends. CDR3 sequence: CASSPQGIYNEQFF. CDR3 nucleotides: TGTGCCAGCAGCCCCCAGGGGATCTACAATGAGCAGTTCTTC.

J is TRBJ2-4 and V is TRBV7-8; unclear D gene. The V gene's germline CDR1 is SGHVS and CDR2 FQNEAQ. The CDR3 runs to 15 residues. V shed 5 bases and J shed 0 bases, with 11 bases lying between them. CDR3 loop: CASSLETPAKNIQYF. The CDR3 nucleotides read TGTGCCAGCAGCCTAGAAACCCCAGCCAAAAACATTCAGTACTTC.

This clonotype is medium-sized (0.01 to 0.1%). The rearrangement links TRBV5-1 to TRBJ2-6, with no clear D. Trimming removed 0 bases from V and 3 bases from J, with 4 bases in between. This CDR3 is 14 amino acids long. Germline values: CDR1 SGHRS, CDR2 YFSETQ. This CDR3 reads CASSLVGGANVLTF. Written as DNA, the CDR3 is TGCGCCAGCAGCTTGGTCGGTGGGGCCAACGTCCTGACTTTC. Based on the CDR3 plus reference TRBV5-1 and TRBJ2-6, the full variable domain is KAGVTQTPRYLIKTRGQQVTLSCSPISGHRSVSWYQQTPGQGLQFLFEYFSETQRNKGNFPGRFSGRQFSNSRSEMNVSTLELGDSALYLCASSLVGGANVLTFGAGSRLTVL.

This clonotype counts as medium-sized (0.01 to 0.1%). This chain links TRBV4-3 with TRBJ2-3; D gene ambiguous. This CDR3 contains 13 residues. Trimming shortened V by 0 bases and J by 1 base, and 2 bases separated the two germline ends. The germline V gene has CDR1 LGHNA and CDR2 YSLEER. The CDR3 reads CASSQDRTDTQYF. CDR3 DNA sequence: TGCGCCAGCAGCCAAGATCGCACAGATACGCAGTATTTT.

By sample share, this clonotype is medium-sized. The chain carries TRBV10-3 and TRBJ2-7, with TRBD1 identical over 7 bases. With V trimmed by 5 bases and J by 5 bases, 9 bases remained unmatched. This CDR3 spans 14 amino acids. Germline lookup yields CDR1 ENHRY and CDR2 SYGVKD. CDR3 protein: CAISIRTGKDEQYF. The CDR3 coding sequence is TGTGCCATCAGTATCCGGACAGGAAAAGACGAGCAGTACTTC.

This clonotype is classed as medium-sized. The chain uses TRBV9 and TRBJ1-2, with 8 nucleotides matching TRBD1. Germline V gene lookup returns CDR1 SGDLS and CDR2 YYNGEE. Losses at the gene ends were 4 bases for V and 0 bases for J; bases not matched to a gene: 5. This CDR3 is built from 15 residues. CDR3 sequence reads: CASSIATGANYGYTF. The CDR3 region has the DNA TGTGCCAGCAGCATCGCGACAGGGGCTAACTATGGCTACACCTTC.

The chain carries TRBV5-1 and TRBJ1-4, with 10 bases fitting TRBD1. Germline V gene sequence: CDR1 SGHRS, CDR2 YFSETQ. The CDR3 is 15 residues long. Trimming cost V 1 base and J 8 bases; bases outside gene matches: 5. This chain's CDR3 is CASSLLTGGQEKLFF. DNA of the CDR3: TGCGCCAGCAGCTTGCTGACAGGGGGCCAAGAAAAACTGTTTTTT.

This clonotype is termed large. This chain joins TRBV18 and TRBJ2-6; TRBD2 might be the D (6 bases). Germline V gene lookup returns CDR1 KGHSH and CDR2 LQKENI. V was trimmed by 1 base and J by 5 bases, leaving 18 bases between them. The CDR3 has 18 amino acids. In nucleotides, the CDR3 is TGTGCCAGCTCACCACAATCCGGCGGGACTCCTCGGGCCAACGTCCTGACTTTC. Amino acids: CASSPQSGGTPRANVLTF.

This clonotype is deemed large. The rearrangement uses TRBV2 and TRBJ2-7; D possibly corresponds to TRBD2 (6 bases). Trimming left V 8 bases short and J 0 bases short, with 8 bases between. The germline V gene encodes CDR1 SNHLY and CDR2 FYNNEI. The CDR3 covers 12 residues. This chain's CDR3 is CASSGDSYEQYF. The DNA for the CDR3 is TGTGCCAGCTCGGGGGACTCCTACGAGCAGTACTTC.

This clonotype was detected only a few times. V is TRBV5-1 and J is TRBJ2-2; D unclear. Trimming pared 0 bases from V and 0 bases from J, leaving 12 bases between. Per the germline V gene, CDR1 is SGHRS and CDR2 is YFSETQ. The CDR3 contains 17 residues. The CDR3, as DNA: TGCGCCAGCAGCTTGGAGGCCAGCAACGCGAACACCGGGGAGCTGTTTTTT. It codes for CASSLEASNANTGELFF.

In its sample, this clonotype ranks as medium-sized. The V call is TRBV5-1, the J call TRBJ1-5, with a possible D match to TRBD1 (5 bases). Germline CDR1 and CDR2: SGHRS and YFSETQ. The CDR3 loop spans 15 amino acids. The ends were cut back, 0 bases at V and 2 bases at J, with 9 bases in the middle. The CDR3 bases are TGCGCCAGCAGCTTGGCCGGGGGTGGCAATCAGCCCCAGCATTTT. It translates to CASSLAGGGNQPQHF.

This clonotype qualifies as medium-sized. The chain employs TRBV20-1 and TRBJ1-5; D unclear. The V gene's germline CDR1 is DFQATT and CDR2 SNEGSKA (reference sequence). Trimming left V 2 bases short and J 5 bases short, with 4 bases between. The CDR3 runs to 11 residues. The CDR3 is CSARQDQPQHF. The CDR3, as DNA: TGCAGTGCTAGACAGGATCAGCCCCAGCATTTT.